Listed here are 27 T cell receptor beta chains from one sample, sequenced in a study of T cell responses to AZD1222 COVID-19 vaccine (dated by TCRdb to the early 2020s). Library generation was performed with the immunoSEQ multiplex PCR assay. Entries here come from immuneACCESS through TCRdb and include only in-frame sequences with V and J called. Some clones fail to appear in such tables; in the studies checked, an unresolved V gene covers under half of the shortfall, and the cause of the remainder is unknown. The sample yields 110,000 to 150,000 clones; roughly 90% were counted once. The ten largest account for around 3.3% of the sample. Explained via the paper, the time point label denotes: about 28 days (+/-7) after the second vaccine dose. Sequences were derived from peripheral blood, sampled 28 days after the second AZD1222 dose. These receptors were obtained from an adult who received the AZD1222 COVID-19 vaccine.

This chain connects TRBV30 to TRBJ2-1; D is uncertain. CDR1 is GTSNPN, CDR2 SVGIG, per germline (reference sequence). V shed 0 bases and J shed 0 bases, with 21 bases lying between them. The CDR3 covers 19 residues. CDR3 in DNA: TGTGCCTGGAGTGTAATGGGAAGGACCTCTAGGAGCTCCTACAATGAGCAGTTCTTC. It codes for CAWSVMGRTSRSSYNEQFF. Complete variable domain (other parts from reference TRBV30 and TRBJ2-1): SQTIHQWPATLVQPVGSPLSLECTVEGTSNPNLYWYRQAAGRGLQLLFYSVGIGQISSEVPQNLSASRPQDRQFILSSKKLLLSDSGFYLCAWSVMGRTSRSSYNEQFFGPGTRLTVL.

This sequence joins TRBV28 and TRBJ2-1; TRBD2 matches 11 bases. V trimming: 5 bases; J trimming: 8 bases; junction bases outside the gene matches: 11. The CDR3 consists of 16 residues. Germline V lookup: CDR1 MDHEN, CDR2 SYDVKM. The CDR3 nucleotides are TGTGCCAGCAGTCCGTTTAATAGCGGGAGGGGCGATGAGCAGTTCTTC. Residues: CASSPFNSGRGDEQFF.

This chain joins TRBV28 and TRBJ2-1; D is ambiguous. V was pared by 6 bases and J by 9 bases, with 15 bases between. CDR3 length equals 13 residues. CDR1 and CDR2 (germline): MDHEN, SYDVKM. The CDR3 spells CASSLASRGEQFF. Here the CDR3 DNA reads TGTGCCAGCAGCTTAGCCAGTCGCGGTGAGCAGTTCTTC.

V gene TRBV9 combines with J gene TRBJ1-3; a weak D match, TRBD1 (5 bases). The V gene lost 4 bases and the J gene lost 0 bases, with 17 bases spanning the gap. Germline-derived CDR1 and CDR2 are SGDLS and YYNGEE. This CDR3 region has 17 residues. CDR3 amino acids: CASSPLAQGNSGNTIYF. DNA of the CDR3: TGTGCCAGCAGCCCCTTGGCCCAGGGAAACTCTGGAAACACCATATATTTT.

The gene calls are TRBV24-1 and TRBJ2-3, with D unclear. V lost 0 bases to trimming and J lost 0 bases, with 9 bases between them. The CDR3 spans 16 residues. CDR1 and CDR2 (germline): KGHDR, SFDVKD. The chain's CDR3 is CATSDLHLDSTDTQYF. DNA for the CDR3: TGTGCCACCAGTGATTTGCACCTGGACAGCACAGATACGCAGTATTTT.

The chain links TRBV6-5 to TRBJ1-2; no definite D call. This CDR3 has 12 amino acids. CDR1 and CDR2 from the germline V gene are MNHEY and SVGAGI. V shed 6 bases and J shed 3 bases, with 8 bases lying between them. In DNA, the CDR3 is TGTGCCAGCAGGGACCGCGACTATGGCTACACCTTC. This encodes CASRDRDYGYTF.

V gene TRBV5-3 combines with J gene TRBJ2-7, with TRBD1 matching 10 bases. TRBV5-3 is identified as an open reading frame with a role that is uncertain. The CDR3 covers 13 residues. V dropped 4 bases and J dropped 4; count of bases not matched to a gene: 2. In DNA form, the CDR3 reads TGTGCCAGAAGCAAGGGACAGGGGTACGAGCAGTACTTC. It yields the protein CARSKGQGYEQYF.

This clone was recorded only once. CDR3 coding DNA: TGTGCCAGTCTTCTGAACAGGGGGGGCACTGAAGCTTTCTTT. As protein: CASLLNRGGTEAFF. The chain carries TRBV27 and TRBJ1-1, with TRBD1 matching 8 bases. The V and J ends lost 9 bases and 4 bases, in that order; junction bases with no gene match: 10. CDR1 and CDR2 (germline): MNHEY, SMNVEV (reference sequence). The CDR3 has 14 amino acids.

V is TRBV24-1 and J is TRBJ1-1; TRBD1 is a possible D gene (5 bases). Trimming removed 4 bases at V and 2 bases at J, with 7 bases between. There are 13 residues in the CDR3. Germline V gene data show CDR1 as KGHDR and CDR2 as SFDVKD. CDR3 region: CATSEGGNTEAFF. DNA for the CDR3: TGTGCCACCAGTGAGGGGGGAAACACTGAAGCTTTCTTT.

This CDR3 is CATSRDFTDTQYF. The CDR3 nucleotides read TGTGCCACCAGCCGGGACTTCACAGATACGCAGTATTTT. The rearrangement uses TRBV15 and TRBJ2-3; tentatively, D is TRBD2 (6 bases). V was trimmed by 5 bases and J by 2 bases, leaving 8 bases between them. CDR1 is LNHNV, CDR2 YYDKDF, per germline (reference sequence). The CDR3 contains 13 residues.

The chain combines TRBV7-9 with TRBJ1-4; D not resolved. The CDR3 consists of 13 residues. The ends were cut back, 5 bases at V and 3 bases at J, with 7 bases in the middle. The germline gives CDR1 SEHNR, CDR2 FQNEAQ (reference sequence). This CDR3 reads CASSPGPNEKLFF. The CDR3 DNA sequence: TGTGCCAGCAGCCCCGGACCTAATGAAAAACTGTTTTTT.

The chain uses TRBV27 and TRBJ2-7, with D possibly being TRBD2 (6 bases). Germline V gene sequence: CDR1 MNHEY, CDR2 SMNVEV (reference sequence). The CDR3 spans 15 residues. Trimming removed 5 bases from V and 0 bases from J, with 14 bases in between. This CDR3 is CASSPLSGGSYEQYF. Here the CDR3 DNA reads TGTGCCAGCAGTCCCCTATCCGGGGGCTCCTACGAGCAGTACTTC.

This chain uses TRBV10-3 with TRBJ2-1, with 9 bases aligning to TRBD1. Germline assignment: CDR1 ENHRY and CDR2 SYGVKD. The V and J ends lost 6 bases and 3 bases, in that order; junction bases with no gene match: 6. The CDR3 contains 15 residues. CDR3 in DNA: TGTGCCATCAGGAATTGGGACAGGGTCTACAATGAGCAGTTCTTC. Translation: CAIRNWDRVYNEQFF.

The CDR3: CASTLGELKQGHYGYTF. CDR3 DNA sequence: TGTGCCAGCACCTTGGGGGAGTTAAAACAAGGACACTATGGCTACACCTTC. The chain is built from TRBV21-1 and TRBJ1-2. TRBV21-1 is a pseudogene segment. The CDR3 sequence is 17 residues long.

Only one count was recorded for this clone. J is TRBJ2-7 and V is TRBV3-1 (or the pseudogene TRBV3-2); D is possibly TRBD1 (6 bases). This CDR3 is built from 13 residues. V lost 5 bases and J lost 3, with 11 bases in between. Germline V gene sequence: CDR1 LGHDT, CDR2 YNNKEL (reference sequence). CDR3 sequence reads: CASSFNRVYEQYF. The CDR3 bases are TGTGCCAGCAGCTTTAACAGGGTCTACGAGCAGTACTTC.

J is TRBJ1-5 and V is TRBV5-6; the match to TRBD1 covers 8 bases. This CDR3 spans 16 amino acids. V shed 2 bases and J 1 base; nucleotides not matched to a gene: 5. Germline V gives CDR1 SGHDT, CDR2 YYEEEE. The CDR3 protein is CASSFGQGLSNQPQHF. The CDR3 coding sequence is TGTGCCAGCAGCTTCGGACAGGGTTTGAGCAATCAGCCCCAGCATTTT.

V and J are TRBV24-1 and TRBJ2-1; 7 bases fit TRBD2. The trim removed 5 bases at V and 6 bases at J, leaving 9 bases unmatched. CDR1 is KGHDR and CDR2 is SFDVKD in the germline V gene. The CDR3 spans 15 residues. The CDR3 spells CATSVTGTTFNEQFF. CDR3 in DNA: TGTGCCACCAGTGTCACCGGGACTACCTTCAATGAGCAGTTCTTC.

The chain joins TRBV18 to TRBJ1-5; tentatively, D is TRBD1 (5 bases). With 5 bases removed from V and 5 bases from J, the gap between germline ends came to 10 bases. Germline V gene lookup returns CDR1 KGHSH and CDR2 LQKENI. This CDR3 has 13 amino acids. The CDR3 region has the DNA TGTGCCAGCTCAACAGGACGGGATCAGCCCCAGCATTTT. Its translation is CASSTGRDQPQHF.

The CDR3 DNA reads TGTGCCAGTAGTTCCTCAGGGACAGGGGTGAAACTGTTTTTT. As protein: CASSSSGTGVKLFF. The V and J genes are TRBV19 and TRBJ1-4; 10 bases fit TRBD1. The CDR3 length is 14 residues. V shed 5 bases and J 11 bases; nucleotides not matched to a gene: 8. CDR1 is LNHDA and CDR2 is SQIVND in the germline V gene (reference sequence).

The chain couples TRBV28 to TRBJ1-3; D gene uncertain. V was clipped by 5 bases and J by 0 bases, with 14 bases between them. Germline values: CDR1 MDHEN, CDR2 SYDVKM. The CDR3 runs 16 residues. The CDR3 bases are TGTGCCAGCAGTCCCCCCCCGGGCCACTCTGGAAACACCATATATTTT. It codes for CASSPPPGHSGNTIYF.

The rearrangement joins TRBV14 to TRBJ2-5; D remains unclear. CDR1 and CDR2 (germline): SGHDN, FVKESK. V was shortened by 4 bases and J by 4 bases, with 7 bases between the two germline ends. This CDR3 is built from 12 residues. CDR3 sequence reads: CASSLLRETQYF. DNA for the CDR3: TGTGCCAGCAGCCTCCTACGAGAGACCCAGTACTTC.

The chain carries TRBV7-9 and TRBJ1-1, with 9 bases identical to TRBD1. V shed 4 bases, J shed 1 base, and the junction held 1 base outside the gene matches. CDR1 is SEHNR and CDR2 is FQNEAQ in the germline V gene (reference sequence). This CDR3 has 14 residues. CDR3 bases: TGTGCCAGCAGCTCGGGACAGGGGAACACTGAAGCTTTCTTT. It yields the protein CASSSGQGNTEAFF.

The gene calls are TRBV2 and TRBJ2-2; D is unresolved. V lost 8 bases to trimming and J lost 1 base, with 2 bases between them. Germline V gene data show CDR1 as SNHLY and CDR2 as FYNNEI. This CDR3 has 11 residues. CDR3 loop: CASRNTGELFF. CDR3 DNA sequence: TGTGCCAGCCGGAACACCGGGGAGCTGTTTTTT.

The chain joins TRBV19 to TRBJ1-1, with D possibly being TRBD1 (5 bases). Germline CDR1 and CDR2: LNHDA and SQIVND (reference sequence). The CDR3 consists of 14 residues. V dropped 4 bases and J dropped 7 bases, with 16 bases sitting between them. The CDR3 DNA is TGTGCCAGTAGTAGGGCAGGAGACCAGGGTGAAGCTTTCTTT. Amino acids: CASSRAGDQGEAFF.

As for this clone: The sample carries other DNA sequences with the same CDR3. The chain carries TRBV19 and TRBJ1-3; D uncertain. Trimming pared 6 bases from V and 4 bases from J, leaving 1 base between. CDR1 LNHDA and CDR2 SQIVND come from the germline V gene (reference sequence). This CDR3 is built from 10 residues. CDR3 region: CASSGNTIYF. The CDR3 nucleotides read TGTGCCAGTAGCGGAAACACCATATATTTT.

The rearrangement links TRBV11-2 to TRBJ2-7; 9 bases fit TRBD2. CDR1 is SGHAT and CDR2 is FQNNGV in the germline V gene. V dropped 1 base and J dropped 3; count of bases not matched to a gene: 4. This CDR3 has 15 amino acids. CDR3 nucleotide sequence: TGTGCCAGCAGCTTAGCCCTAGCGGGGTACTACGAGCAGTACTTC. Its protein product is CASSLALAGYYEQYF.

This CDR3 is CASSPPARGDSPLHF. In DNA form, the CDR3 reads TGTGCCAGCTCACCACCTGCCAGGGGGGATTCACCCCTCCACTTT. The chain carries TRBV18 and TRBJ1-6; 7 nucleotides align to TRBD1. V gave up 0 bases and J gave up 8 bases; unmatched junction bases: 4. The CDR3 contains 15 residues. The V gene's germline CDR1 is KGHSH and CDR2 LQKENI.